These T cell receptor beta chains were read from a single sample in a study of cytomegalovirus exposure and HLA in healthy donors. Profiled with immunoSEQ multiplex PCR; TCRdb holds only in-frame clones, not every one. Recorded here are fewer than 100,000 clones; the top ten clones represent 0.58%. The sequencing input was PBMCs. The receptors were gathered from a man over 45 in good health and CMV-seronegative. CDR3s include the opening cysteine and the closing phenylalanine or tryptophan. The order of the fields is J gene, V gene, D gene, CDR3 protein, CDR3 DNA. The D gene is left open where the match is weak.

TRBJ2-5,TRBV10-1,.,CASSDGTSQETQYF,TGCGCCAGCAGTGACGGGACTTCTCAAGAGACCCAGTACTTC
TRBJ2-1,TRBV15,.,CATRDIPYNEQFF,TGTGCCACCCGGGACATTCCCTACAATGAGCAGTTCTTC
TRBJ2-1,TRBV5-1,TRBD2,CASSLAAGGPHEQFF,TGCGCCAGCAGCTTGGCAGCGGGGGGGCCACATGAGCAGTTCTTC
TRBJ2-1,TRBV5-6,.,CASSLQGALREQFF,TGTGCCAGCAGCTTGCAAGGGGCGTTGCGTGAGCAGTTCTTC
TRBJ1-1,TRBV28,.,CASKSGHPEAFF,TGTGCCAGCAAATCGGGACACCCTGAAGCTTTCTTT
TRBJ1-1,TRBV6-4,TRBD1,CASSAQGFTEAFF,TGTGCCAGCAGTGCACAGGGGTTTACTGAAGCTTTCTTT
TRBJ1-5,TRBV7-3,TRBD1,CASSVTGGSQPQHF,TGTGCCAGCAGCGTGACAGGGGGAAGTCAGCCCCAGCATTTT
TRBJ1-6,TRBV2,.,CASSEALNGGGSGF,TGTGCCAGCAGTGAAGCGCTTAATGGCGGGGGCTCGGGATTT
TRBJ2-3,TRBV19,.,CASSRAGAVDTQYF,TGTGCCAGTAGTAGGGCGGGGGCAGTCGATACGCAGTATTTT
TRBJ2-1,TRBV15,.,CATSTGYNEQFF,TGTGCCACCAGTACAGGGTACAATGAGCAGTTCTTC
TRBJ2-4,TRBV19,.,CASKDSLAKNIQYF,TGTGCCAGTAAGGACAGTCTAGCCAAAAACATTCAGTACTTC
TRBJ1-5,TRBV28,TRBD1,CASSLGQGAGEPQHF,TGTGCCAGCAGTTTAGGTCAGGGGGCGGGCGAGCCCCAGCATTTT
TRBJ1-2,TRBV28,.,CASSLGGGGLYYGYTF,TGTGCCAGCAGTTTAGGGGGCGGGGGGCTGTACTATGGCTACACCTTC
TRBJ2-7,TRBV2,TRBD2,CASNEGGRAYEQYF,TGTGCCAGCAATGAAGGAGGGAGGGCCTACGAGCAGTACTTC
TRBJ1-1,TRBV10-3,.,CAIRVSQQGEAFF,TGTGCGATCCGGGTTTCACAGCAGGGTGAAGCTTTCTTT
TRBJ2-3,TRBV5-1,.,CASTFLGVSTDTQYF,TGCGCCAGCACTTTCTTAGGGGTTAGCACAGATACGCAGTATTTT
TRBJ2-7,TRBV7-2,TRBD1,CASSFRGFSYEQYF,TGTGCCAGCAGCTTCAGGGGGTTCTCCTACGAGCAGTACTTC
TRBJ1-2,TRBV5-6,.,CASSLGRGDYTF,TGTGCCAGCAGCTTGGGTAGGGGCGACTACACCTTC
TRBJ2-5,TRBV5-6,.,CASSPSPQETQYF,TGTGCCAGCAGCCCGAGCCCACAAGAGACCCAGTACTTC
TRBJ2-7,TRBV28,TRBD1,CASSLGTASSYEQYF,TGTGCCAGCAGTTTGGGGACAGCTAGCTCCTACGAGCAGTACTTC
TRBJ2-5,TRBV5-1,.,CASSLQDQETQYF,TGCGCCAGCAGCTTGCAGGATCAAGAGACCCAGTACTTC
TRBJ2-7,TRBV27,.,CASSLAGGYEQYF,TGTGCCAGCAGTTTAGCCGGGGGCTACGAGCAGTACTTC
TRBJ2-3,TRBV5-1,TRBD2,CASSLSTSGGALDTQYF,TGCGCCAGCAGCTTATCGACTAGCGGGGGGGCCTTAGATACGCAGTATTTT
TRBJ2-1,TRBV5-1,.,CASSPGGTAHNEQFF,TGCGCCAGCAGCCCAGGTGGGACTGCGCACAATGAGCAGTTCTTC
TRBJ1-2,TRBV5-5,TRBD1,CASSEGQPMTYGYTF,TGTGCCAGCAGCGAGGGACAGCCCATGACTTATGGCTACACCTTC
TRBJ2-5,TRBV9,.,CASSVAEGAQYF,TGTGCCAGCAGCGTGGCCGAAGGGGCCCAGTACTTC
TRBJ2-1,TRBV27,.,CASSLDSSYNEQFF,TGTGCCAGCAGTTTGGACAGCTCCTACAATGAGCAGTTCTTC
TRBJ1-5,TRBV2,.,CASRTQVFNQPQHF,TGTGCCAGCCGGACTCAAGTCTTCAATCAGCCCCAGCATTTT
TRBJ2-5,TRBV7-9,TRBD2,CASSLRLADQETQYF,TGTGCCAGCAGCTTAAGACTAGCGGACCAAGAGACCCAGTACTTC
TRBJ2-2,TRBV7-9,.,CASSLAQGRGELFF,TGTGCCAGCAGCTTAGCGCAGGGGCGCGGGGAGCTGTTTTTT
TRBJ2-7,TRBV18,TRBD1,CASSPERGHEQYF,TGTGCCAGCTCACCAGAGAGGGGGCACGAGCAGTACTTC
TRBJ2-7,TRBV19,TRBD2,CASSPEGGVPIGEQYF,TGTGCCAGTAGTCCCGAGGGAGGGGTGCCCATTGGCGAGCAGTACTTC
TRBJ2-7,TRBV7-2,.,CASSLSAMVVSYEQYF,TGTGCCAGCAGCTTAAGCGCGATGGTGGTTTCCTACGAGCAGTACTTC
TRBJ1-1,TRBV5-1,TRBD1,CASSLTGDSGTEAFF,TGCGCCAGCAGCTTGACAGGGGACTCGGGGACTGAAGCTTTCTTT
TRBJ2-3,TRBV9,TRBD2,CASTLLAGGSDTQYF,TGTGCCAGCACCCTCCTAGCGGGGGGGTCGGATACGCAGTATTTT
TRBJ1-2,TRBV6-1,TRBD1,CASSETWTGSYTF,TGTGCCAGCAGTGAAACCTGGACAGGTAGCTACACCTTC
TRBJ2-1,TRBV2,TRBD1,CASSEQTGAGWFF,TGTGCCAGCAGTGAGCAGACAGGGGCGGGGTGGTTCTTC
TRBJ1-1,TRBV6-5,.,CASSYELNTEAFF,TGTGCCAGCAGTTACGAGCTGAACACTGAAGCTTTCTTT
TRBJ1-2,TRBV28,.,CASSLGQGGYTF,TGTGCCAGCAGTTTAGGCCAGGGGGGCTACACCTTC
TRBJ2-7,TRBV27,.,CASSTTYEQYF,TGTGCCAGCAGTACCACCTACGAGCAGTACTTC
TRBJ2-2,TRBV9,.,CASSISNTGELFF,TGTGCCAGCAGCATCTCCAACACCGGGGAGCTGTTTTTT
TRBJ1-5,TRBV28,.,CASVGGAVRQPQHF,TGTGCCAGCGTGGGGGGGGCAGTTCGGCAGCCCCAGCATTTT
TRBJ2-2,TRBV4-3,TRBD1,CASSLGQGGTGELFF,TGCGCCAGCAGCCTAGGACAGGGGGGTACCGGGGAGCTGTTTTTT
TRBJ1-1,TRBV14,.,CASSLTGPRTEAFF,TGTGCCAGCAGCCTTACAGGGCCGAGGACTGAAGCTTTCTTT
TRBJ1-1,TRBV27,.,CASRGYSMNTEAFF,TGTGCCAGCAGAGGATACAGCATGAACACTGAAGCTTTCTTT
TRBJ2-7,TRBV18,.,CASSPPLGGYEQYF,TGTGCCAGCTCACCACCTCTAGGGGGTTACGAGCAGTACTTC
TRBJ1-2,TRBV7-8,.,CASSLEGGIYGYTF,TGTGCCAGCAGCTTAGAAGGGGGAATCTATGGCTACACCTTC
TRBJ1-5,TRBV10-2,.,CASRDSKNQPQHF,TGCGCCAGCAGGGACAGCAAGAATCAGCCCCAGCATTTT
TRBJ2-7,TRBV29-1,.,CSARLFPSYEQYF,TGCAGCGCCCGTCTCTTCCCCTCCTACGAGCAGTACTTC
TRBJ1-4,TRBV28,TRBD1,CASRAGGGGEKLFF,TGTGCCAGCAGAGCAGGGGGAGGAGGTGAAAAACTGTTTTTT
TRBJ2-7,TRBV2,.,CASMSRQGLREQYF,TGTGCCAGCATGTCCAGGCAGGGTTTAAGGGAGCAGTACTTC
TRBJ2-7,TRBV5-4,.,CASSAGFRSYEQYF,TGTGCCAGCAGCGCGGGTTTTAGAAGCTACGAGCAGTACTTC
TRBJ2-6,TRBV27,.,CASSWEVSGANVLTF,TGTGCCAGCAGTTGGGAGGTCTCTGGGGCCAACGTCCTGACTTTC
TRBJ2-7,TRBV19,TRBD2,CASSKERGSSYEQYF,TGTGCCAGTAGTAAAGAGCGGGGGAGCTCCTACGAGCAGTACTTC